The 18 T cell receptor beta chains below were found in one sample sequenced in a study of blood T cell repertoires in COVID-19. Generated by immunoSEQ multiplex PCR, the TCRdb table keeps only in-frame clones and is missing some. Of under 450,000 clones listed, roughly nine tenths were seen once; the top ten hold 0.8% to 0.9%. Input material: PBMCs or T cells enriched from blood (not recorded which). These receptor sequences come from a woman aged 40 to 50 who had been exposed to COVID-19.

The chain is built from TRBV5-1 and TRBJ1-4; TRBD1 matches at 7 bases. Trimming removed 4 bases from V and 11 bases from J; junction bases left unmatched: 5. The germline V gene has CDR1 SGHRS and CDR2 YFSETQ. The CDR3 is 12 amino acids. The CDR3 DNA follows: TGCGCCAGCAGCCTGACAGGGTTGAAACTGTTTTTT. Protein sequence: CASSLTGLKLFF.

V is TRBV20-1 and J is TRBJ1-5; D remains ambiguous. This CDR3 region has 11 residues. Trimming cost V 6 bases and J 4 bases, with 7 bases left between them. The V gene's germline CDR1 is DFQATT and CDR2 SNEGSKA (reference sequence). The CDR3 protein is CSAGENQPQHF. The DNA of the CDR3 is TGCAGTGCAGGAGAGAATCAGCCCCAGCATTTT.

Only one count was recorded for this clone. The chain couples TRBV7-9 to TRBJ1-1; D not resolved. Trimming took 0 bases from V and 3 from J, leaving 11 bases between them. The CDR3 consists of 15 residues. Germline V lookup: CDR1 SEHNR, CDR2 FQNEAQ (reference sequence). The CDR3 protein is CASSLAEGHYTEAFF. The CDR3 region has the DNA TGTGCCAGCAGCTTAGCGGAGGGCCATTACACTGAAGCTTTCTTT.

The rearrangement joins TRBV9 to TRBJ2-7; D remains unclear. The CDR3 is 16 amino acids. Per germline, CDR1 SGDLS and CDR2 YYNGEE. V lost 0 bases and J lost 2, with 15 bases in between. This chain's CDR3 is CASSVEALVGPYEQYF. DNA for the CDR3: TGTGCCAGCAGCGTAGAGGCCCTAGTGGGTCCCTACGAGCAGTACTTC.

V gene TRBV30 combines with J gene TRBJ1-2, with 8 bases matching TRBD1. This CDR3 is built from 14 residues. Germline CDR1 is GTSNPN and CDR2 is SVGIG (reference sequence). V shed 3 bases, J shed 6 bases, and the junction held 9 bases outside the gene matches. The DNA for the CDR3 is TGTGCCTGGAGCGTCCTTAGACAGGGGAATGGCTACACCTTC. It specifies CAWSVLRQGNGYTF.

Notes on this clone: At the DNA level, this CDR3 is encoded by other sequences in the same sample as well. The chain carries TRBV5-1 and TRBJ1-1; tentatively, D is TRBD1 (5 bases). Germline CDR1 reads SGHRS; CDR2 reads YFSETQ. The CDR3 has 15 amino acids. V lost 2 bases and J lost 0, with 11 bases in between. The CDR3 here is CASSLPGQMNTEAFF. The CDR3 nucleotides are TGCGCCAGCAGCTTACCAGGACAAATGAACACTGAAGCTTTCTTT.

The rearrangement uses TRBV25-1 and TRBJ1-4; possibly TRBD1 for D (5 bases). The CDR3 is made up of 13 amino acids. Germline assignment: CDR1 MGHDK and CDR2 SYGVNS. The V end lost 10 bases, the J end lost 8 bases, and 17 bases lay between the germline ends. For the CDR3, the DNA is TGTGCCACCCAACGGGCAGGGATAGAAAAACTGTTTTTT. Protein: CATQRAGIEKLFF.

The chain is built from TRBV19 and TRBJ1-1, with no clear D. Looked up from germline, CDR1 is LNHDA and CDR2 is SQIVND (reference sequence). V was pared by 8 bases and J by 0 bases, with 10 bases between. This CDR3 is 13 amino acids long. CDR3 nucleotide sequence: TGTGCCAGTCTCTCGCAGGTGAACACTGAAGCTTTCTTT. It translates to CASLSQVNTEAFF.

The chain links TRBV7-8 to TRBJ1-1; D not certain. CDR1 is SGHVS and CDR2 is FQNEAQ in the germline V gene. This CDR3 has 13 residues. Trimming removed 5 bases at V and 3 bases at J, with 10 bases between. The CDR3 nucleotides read TGTGCCAGCAGCCGGCAGGTCTACACTGAAGCTTTCTTT. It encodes CASSRQVYTEAFF.

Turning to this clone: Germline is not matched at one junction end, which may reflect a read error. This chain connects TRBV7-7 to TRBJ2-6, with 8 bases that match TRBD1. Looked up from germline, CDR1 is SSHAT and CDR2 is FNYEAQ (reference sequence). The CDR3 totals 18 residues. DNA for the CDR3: TGTGCTAGCAGCGCTGGACAGGGCCTAAATTCTGGGGCCAACGTCCTGACTTTC. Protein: CASSAGQGLNSGANVLTF.

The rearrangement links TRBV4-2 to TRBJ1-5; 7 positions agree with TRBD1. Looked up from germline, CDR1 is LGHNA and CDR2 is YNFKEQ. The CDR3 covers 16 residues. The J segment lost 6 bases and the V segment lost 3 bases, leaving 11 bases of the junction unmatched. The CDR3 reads CASSHPSQGESQPQHF. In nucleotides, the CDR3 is TGTGCCAGCAGCCACCCGAGTCAGGGGGAAAGTCAGCCCCAGCATTTT.

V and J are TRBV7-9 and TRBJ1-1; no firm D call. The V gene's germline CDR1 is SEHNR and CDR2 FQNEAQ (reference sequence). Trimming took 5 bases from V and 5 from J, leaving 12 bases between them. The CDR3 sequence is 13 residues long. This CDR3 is CASSMEDWTEAFF. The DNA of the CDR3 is TGTGCCAGCAGCATGGAGGATTGGACTGAAGCTTTCTTT.

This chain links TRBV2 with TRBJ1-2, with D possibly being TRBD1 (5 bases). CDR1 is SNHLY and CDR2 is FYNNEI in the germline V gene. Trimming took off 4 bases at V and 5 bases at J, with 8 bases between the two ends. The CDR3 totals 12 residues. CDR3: CASSVQGYGYTF. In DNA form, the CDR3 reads TGTGCCAGCAGTGTCCAGGGATATGGCTACACCTTC.

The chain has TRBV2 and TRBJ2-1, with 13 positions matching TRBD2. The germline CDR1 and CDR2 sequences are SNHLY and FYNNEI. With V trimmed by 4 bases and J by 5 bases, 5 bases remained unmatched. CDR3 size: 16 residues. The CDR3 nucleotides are TGTGCCAGCAGTGTCGCCGGGACTAGCGGGAACAATGAGCAGTTCTTC. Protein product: CASSVAGTSGNNEQFF.

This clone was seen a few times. The CDR3 region is CASSLRLSGGSTDTQYF. In nucleotides, the CDR3 is TGTGCCAGCAGCCTGAGACTCAGCGGGGGAAGCACAGATACGCAGTATTTT. The rearrangement links TRBV5-5 to TRBJ2-3; 8 positions agree with TRBD2. Germline V gene sequence: CDR1 SGHKS, CDR2 YYEKEE (reference sequence). The CDR3 is 17 residues long. V was pared by 4 bases and J by 0 bases, with 10 bases of the junction left unmatched. Variable domain in full (rest from reference TRBV5-5 and TRBJ2-3): DAGVTQSPTHLIKTRGQQVTLRCSPISGHKSVSWYQQVLGQGPQFIFQYYEKEERGRGNFPDRFSARQFPNYSSELNVNALLLGDSALYLCASSLRLSGGSTDTQYFGPGTRLTVL.

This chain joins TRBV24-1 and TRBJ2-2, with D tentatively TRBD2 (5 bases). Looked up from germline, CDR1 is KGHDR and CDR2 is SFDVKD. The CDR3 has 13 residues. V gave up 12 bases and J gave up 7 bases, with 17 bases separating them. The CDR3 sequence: CAAEGPIIGELFF. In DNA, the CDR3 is TGTGCCGCCGAGGGCCCGATCATCGGGGAGCTGTTTTTT.

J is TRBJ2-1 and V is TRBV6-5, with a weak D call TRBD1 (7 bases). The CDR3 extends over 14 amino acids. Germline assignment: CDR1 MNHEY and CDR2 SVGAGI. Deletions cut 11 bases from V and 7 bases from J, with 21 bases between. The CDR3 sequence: CAVARAGGGNEQFF. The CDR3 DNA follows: TGTGCCGTAGCACGGGCAGGGGGAGGTAATGAGCAGTTCTTC.

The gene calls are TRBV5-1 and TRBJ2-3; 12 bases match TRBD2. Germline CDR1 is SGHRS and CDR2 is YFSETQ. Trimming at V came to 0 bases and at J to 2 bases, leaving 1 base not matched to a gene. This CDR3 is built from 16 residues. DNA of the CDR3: TGCGCCAGCAGCTTGGGACTAGCGGGGGCCACAGATACGCAGTATTTT. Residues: CASSLGLAGATDTQYF.